What follows are 27 T cell receptor beta chains derived from one specimen sequenced in a study of shared clonotypes between healthy human individuals. Repertoires were generated with immunoSEQ multiplex PCR, while TCRdb's copy carries only in-frame clones and drops some. Of 2 million to 3 million clones listed, roughly 93% are singletons. Sequencing input: naive CD4+ T cells from PBMCs. As to subset: CD45RA+ positively selected. The source of these receptors is a man younger than 35 in good health. Some clones in this sample may be carry-over from other donors' samples.

The chain recombines TRBV27 with TRBJ2-1, with 9 nucleotides matching TRBD2. This CDR3 contains 15 residues. Germline lookup yields CDR1 MNHEY and CDR2 SMNVEV (reference sequence). V was pared by 5 bases and J by 6 bases, with 8 bases of the junction left unmatched. The CDR3 region is CASSGLAGLINEQFF. CDR3 coding DNA: TGTGCCAGCAGTGGCCTAGCGGGACTAATCAATGAGCAGTTCTTC.

This clone has a single count. This chain joins TRBV6-6 and TRBJ2-3; D ambiguous. V gave up 4 bases and J gave up 2 bases, with 13 bases separating them. This CDR3 region has 15 residues. Germline assignment: CDR1 MNHNY and CDR2 SVGAGI (reference sequence). CDR3 loop: CASSFYRTYTDTQYF. The CDR3 region has the DNA TGTGCCAGCAGTTTCTATCGGACCTACACAGATACGCAGTATTTT.

This rearrangement joins TRBV7-9 to TRBJ2-6; D uncertain. There are 18 residues in the CDR3. V was shortened by 2 bases and J by 0 bases, with 14 bases between the two germline ends. Germline V gives CDR1 SEHNR, CDR2 FQNEAQ (reference sequence). The CDR3 region has the DNA TGTGCCAGCAGCTTACTAGAGAGTTCGATCTCTGGGGCCAACGTCCTGACTTTC. It encodes CASSLLESSISGANVLTF.

The V call is TRBV2, the J call TRBJ2-1; D is unclear. Trimming shortened V by 10 bases and J by 8 bases, and 12 bases separated the two germline ends. The germline CDR1 and CDR2 sequences are SNHLY and FYNNEI. The CDR3 runs to 11 residues. The CDR3 spells CATSLNDEQFF. The CDR3 bases are TGTGCCACCTCACTAAACGATGAGCAGTTCTTC.

The CDR3 is CASSWTRDSVNEQFF. Here the CDR3 DNA reads TGTGCCAGCAGCTGGACCAGGGATAGTGTAAATGAGCAGTTCTTC. The chain links TRBV7-3 to TRBJ2-1, with D perhaps matching TRBD1 (5 bases). This CDR3 is built from 15 residues. In germline, CDR1 is SGHTA, CDR2 FQGTGA. V gave up 4 bases and J gave up 7 bases, with 17 bases separating them.

The CDR3 nucleotides are TGTGCCTGGAGTTTTGGAAGCGGCAGTGGGACAGGAGAGACCCAGTACTTC. This codes for CAWSFGSGSGTGETQYF. J is TRBJ2-5 and V is TRBV30; 8 nucleotides match TRBD1. Germline V lookup: CDR1 GTSNPN, CDR2 SVGIG (reference sequence). The CDR3 has 17 amino acids. Trimming cost V 2 bases and J 4 bases; bases outside gene matches: 15.

The genes are TRBV4-3 and TRBJ2-3, with D possibly being TRBD2 (5 bases). This CDR3 has 15 residues. CDR1 and CDR2 (germline): LGHNA, YSLEER. With 1 base removed from V and 4 bases from J, the gap between germline ends came to 12 bases. This CDR3 reads CASSQVGGRADTQYF. The CDR3 DNA is TGCGCCAGCAGCCAAGTCGGCGGGCGGGCAGATACGCAGTATTTT.

For the CDR3, the DNA is TGTGCCAGCAGTTTAAAGTTACAGGGACCTAGGAACACTGAAGCTTTCTTT. This codes for CASSLKLQGPRNTEAFF. The chain recombines TRBV28 with TRBJ1-1, with D perhaps matching TRBD1 (6 bases). The CDR3 totals 17 residues. V gave up 2 bases and J gave up 1 base, with 17 bases separating them. The germline V gene encodes CDR1 MDHEN and CDR2 SYDVKM. Using reference TRBV28 and TRBJ1-1 for the parts outside the CDR3, the full variable domain is DVKVTQSSRYLVKRTGEKVFLECVQDMDHENMFWYRQDPGLGLRLIYFSYDVKMKEKGDIPEGYSVSREKKERFSLILESASTNQTSMYLCASSLKLQGPRNTEAFFGQGTRLTVV.

CDR3 protein: CASSQEVFYNEQFF. The CDR3 DNA is TGTGCCAGCAGCCAAGAAGTTTTCTACAATGAGCAGTTCTTC. This chain connects TRBV14 to TRBJ2-1; D gene unclear. V shed 0 bases and J shed 3 bases, with 6 bases lying between them. The CDR3 spans 14 residues. Germline values: CDR1 SGHDN, CDR2 FVKESK.

This clone was counted once. The rearrangement uses TRBV10-1 and TRBJ2-3; 8 bases are a match to TRBD1. The CDR3 sequence is 19 residues long. The V and J ends lost 0 bases and 3 bases, in that order; junction bases with no gene match: 14. Germline loops: CDR1 WNHNN, CDR2 SYGVQD (reference sequence). CDR3 nucleotide sequence: TGCGCCAGCAGTGAGTCGATTGTCGCAGGGGGCATAAGAACAGATACGCAGTATTTT. This encodes CASSESIVAGGIRTDTQYF.

For this clone: Other DNA sequences in this specimen translate into the identical CDR3. The chain combines TRBV7-3 with TRBJ2-1; 10 bases fit TRBD2. The CDR3 consists of 15 residues. After removal of 5 bases from V and 1 base from J, the junction contained 2 bases not matched to a gene. CDR1 is SGHTA, CDR2 FQGTGA, per germline. The CDR3 reads CASSPSGSSYNEQFF. The CDR3 nucleotides read TGTGCCAGCAGCCCTAGCGGGAGTTCCTACAATGAGCAGTTCTTC.

The chain has TRBV18 and TRBJ2-5, with D unclear. The CDR3 extends over 13 amino acids. V was trimmed by 0 bases and J by 6 bases, leaving 8 bases between them. From germline, CDR1 is KGHSH and CDR2 LQKENI. The DNA of the CDR3 is TGTGCCAGCTCACCACCGACTCTACAGACCCAGTACTTC. Protein: CASSPPTLQTQYF. The full variable domain, with the rest looked up from reference TRBV18 and TRBJ2-5, is NAGVMQNPRHLVRRRGQEARLRCSPMKGHSHVYWYRQLPEEGLKFMVYLQKENIIDESGMPKERFSAEFPKEGPSILRIQQVVRGDSAAYFCASSPPTLQTQYFGPGTRLLVL.

The chain combines TRBV2 with TRBJ2-5; D is unresolved. The V end was cut by 5 bases, the J end by 5 bases, with 9 bases between. Germline-derived CDR1 and CDR2 are SNHLY and FYNNEI. This CDR3 has 12 amino acids. The CDR3 spells CASSLVTETQYF. CDR3 bases: TGTGCCAGCAGTCTCGTGACGGAGACCCAGTACTTC. Full variable domain (missing parts from reference TRBV2 and TRBJ2-5): EPEVTQTPSHQVTQMGQEVILRCVPISNHLYFYWYRQILGQKVEFLVSFYNNEISEKSEIFDDQFSVERPDGSNFTLKIRSTKLEDSAMYFCASSLVTETQYFGPGTRLLVL.

This chain uses TRBV9 with TRBJ1-2, with TRBD1 identical over 7 bases. CDR3 size: 15 residues. Germline-derived CDR1 and CDR2 are SGDLS and YYNGEE. V lost 0 bases, J lost 4 bases, and 6 bases stayed unmatched. CDR3 coding DNA: TGTGCCAGCAGCGTAGCACAGGGGACAGCCTATGGCTACACCTTC. Protein product: CASSVAQGTAYGYTF.

This clone was detected only once. The chain couples TRBV28 to TRBJ1-5; 7 bases agree with TRBD1. Germline V CDR1 and CDR2: MDHEN, SYDVKM. V shed 10 bases and J 2 bases; nucleotides not matched to a gene: 5. The CDR3 is 13 residues long. CDR3 sequence: CATQGGGNQPQHF. In nucleotides, the CDR3 is TGTGCCACCCAGGGGGGGGGCAATCAGCCCCAGCATTTT.

This clone occurred once. This sequence joins TRBV7-3 and TRBJ1-1; no definite D call. Between the trimmed V and J ends, which lost 5 bases and 1 base, there was a span of 17 bases. CDR3 length equals 16 residues. Germline loops: CDR1 SGHTA, CDR2 FQGTGA. For the CDR3, the DNA is TGTGCCAGCAGCCTCCTCCCCCCTTCTTCGAACACTGAAGCTTTCTTT. Its protein product is CASSLLPPSSNTEAFF.

The chain joins TRBV5-1 to TRBJ2-1; tentative D call: TRBD1 (5 bases). Germline V gives CDR1 SGHRS, CDR2 YFSETQ. Trimming pared 0 bases from V and 8 bases from J, leaving 15 bases between. The CDR3 runs to 15 residues. DNA for the CDR3: TGCGCCAGCAGCTTGGGAGCCACAGGTCCGGATGAGCAGTTCTTC. This sequence encodes CASSLGATGPDEQFF.

The chain links TRBV19 to TRBJ1-2, with D hard to call. CDR1 is LNHDA and CDR2 is SQIVND in the germline V gene (reference sequence). V dropped 3 bases and J dropped 0 bases, with 11 bases sitting between them. The CDR3 runs to 15 residues. This CDR3 is CASSIYASANYGYTF. The DNA for the CDR3 is TGTGCCAGTAGTATTTATGCCAGTGCTAACTATGGCTACACCTTC.

The V call is TRBV4-3, the J call TRBJ2-7; 12 nucleotides match TRBD2. V lost 4 bases and J lost 5; bases outside the gene matches: 6. CDR3 length equals 15 residues. CDR1 and CDR2 from the germline V gene are LGHNA and YSLEER. CDR3 DNA: TGCGCCAGCAGCCCAAGGACTAGCGGGAACGACGAGCAGTACTTC. It encodes CASSPRTSGNDEQYF.

Turning to this clone: This specimen includes other DNA sequences encoding the same CDR3. V usage is TRBV7-9 and J usage is TRBJ2-7; D possibly corresponds to TRBD1 (5 bases). The germline CDR1 and CDR2 sequences are SEHNR and FQNEAQ (reference sequence). The CDR3 is made up of 12 amino acids. The V gene lost 3 bases and the J gene lost 3 bases, with 6 bases spanning the gap. The CDR3 spells CASSLTDYEQYF. CDR3 bases: TGTGCCAGCAGCTTGACAGACTACGAGCAGTACTTC. The full variable domain, its missing parts supplied by reference TRBV7-9 and TRBJ2-7, is DTGVSQNPRHKITKRGQNVTFRCDPISEHNRLYWYRQTLGQGPEFLTYFQNEAQLEKSRLLSDRFSAERPKGSFSTLEIQRTEQGDSAMYLCASSLTDYEQYFGPGTRLTVT.

The chain recombines TRBV2 with TRBJ2-3; 9 bases are a match to TRBD1. This CDR3 is built from 18 residues. The V segment lost 5 bases and the J segment 3 bases; nucleotides outside the gene matches: 15. CDR1 is SNHLY, CDR2 FYNNEI, per germline. CDR3 sequence: CASSSRLYGTGITDTQYF. CDR3 coding DNA: TGTGCCAGCAGTTCTAGACTATATGGGACAGGGATAACAGATACGCAGTATTTT.

V gene TRBV21-1 combines with J gene TRBJ2-2; the table assigns TRBD2, which was not confirmed against the DNA. TRBV21-1 is termed a pseudogene. This CDR3 has 15 residues. The chain's CDR3 is CASSKGERRSGELFF. The CDR3 DNA sequence: TGTGCCAGCAGCAAAGGTGAGAGAAGGAGCGGGGAGCTGTTTTTT.

V usage is TRBV7-2 and J usage is TRBJ2-6; 7 bases are shared with TRBD2. Germline trimming cut 4 bases from V and 4 bases from J; bases unmatched to any gene: 16. This CDR3 has 19 residues. From germline, CDR1 is SGHTA and CDR2 FQGNSA. The CDR3 DNA follows: TGTGCCAGCAGCTCCGGACTAGTCGGAGGGATTCTGGGGGCCAACGTCCTGACTTTC. Translated: CASSSGLVGGILGANVLTF.

The rearrangement links TRBV5-1 to TRBJ2-5; weak D call: TRBD1 (5 bases). The CDR3 length is 13 residues. The germline CDR1 and CDR2 sequences are SGHRS and YFSETQ. Trimming stripped 3 bases from V and 0 bases from J, with 6 bases between. The CDR3 sequence: CASSWGDQETQYF. The CDR3 coding sequence is TGCGCCAGCAGCTGGGGCGACCAAGAGACCCAGTACTTC.

The genes are TRBV6-1 and TRBJ2-7, with D uncertain. V dropped 5 bases and J dropped 2 bases, with 10 bases sitting between them. Germline V gives CDR1 MNHNS, CDR2 SASEGT. This CDR3 spans 13 amino acids. CDR3 in DNA: TGTGCCAGCAGTCCAGACAAGCCCTACGAGCAGTACTTC. This encodes CASSPDKPYEQYF.

This chain connects TRBV6-1 to TRBJ2-7, with TRBD1 matching over 8 bases. The CDR3 has 14 residues. Trimming removed 4 bases from V and 4 bases from J; junction bases left unmatched: 6. Germline-derived CDR1 and CDR2 are MNHNS and SASEGT. CDR3 region: CASSGGRGPYEQYF. The CDR3 DNA sequence: TGTGCCAGCAGTGGGGGCAGGGGGCCATACGAGCAGTACTTC.

V and J are TRBV5-1 and TRBJ2-7; 12 bases fit TRBD2. The CDR3 extends over 15 amino acids. Germline V gives CDR1 SGHRS, CDR2 YFSETQ. Losses at the gene ends were 4 bases for V and 5 bases for J; bases not matched to a gene: 7. CDR3: CASSILAGGPDEQYF. Written as DNA, the CDR3 is TGCGCCAGCAGCATCCTAGCGGGAGGGCCTGACGAGCAGTACTTC.